This T cell receptor beta chain was documented in a study of blood T cell repertoires in COVID-19. This clone has only one observation. The CDR3 sequence is 14 residues long. V lost 0 bases and J lost 4, with 6 bases in between. The germline V gene has CDR1 SEHNR and CDR2 FQNEAQ (reference sequence). Clones were sequenced by immunoSEQ multiplex PCR, and TCRdb holds only the in-frame ones, with some missing. In the table there are a few hundred thousand clones, about 88% of which are singletons. This rearrangement joins TRBV7-9 to TRBJ1-4, with D perhaps TRBD1 (6 bases). This clonotype was obtained from a woman aged 50 to 60 who had been exposed to COVID-19. Sequenced sample: PBMCs or T cells enriched from blood (not recorded which). In DNA form, the CDR3 reads TGTGCCAGCAGCTTAGCAGGGGGTAATGAAAAACTGTTTTTT. Its translation is CASSLAGGNEKLFF.